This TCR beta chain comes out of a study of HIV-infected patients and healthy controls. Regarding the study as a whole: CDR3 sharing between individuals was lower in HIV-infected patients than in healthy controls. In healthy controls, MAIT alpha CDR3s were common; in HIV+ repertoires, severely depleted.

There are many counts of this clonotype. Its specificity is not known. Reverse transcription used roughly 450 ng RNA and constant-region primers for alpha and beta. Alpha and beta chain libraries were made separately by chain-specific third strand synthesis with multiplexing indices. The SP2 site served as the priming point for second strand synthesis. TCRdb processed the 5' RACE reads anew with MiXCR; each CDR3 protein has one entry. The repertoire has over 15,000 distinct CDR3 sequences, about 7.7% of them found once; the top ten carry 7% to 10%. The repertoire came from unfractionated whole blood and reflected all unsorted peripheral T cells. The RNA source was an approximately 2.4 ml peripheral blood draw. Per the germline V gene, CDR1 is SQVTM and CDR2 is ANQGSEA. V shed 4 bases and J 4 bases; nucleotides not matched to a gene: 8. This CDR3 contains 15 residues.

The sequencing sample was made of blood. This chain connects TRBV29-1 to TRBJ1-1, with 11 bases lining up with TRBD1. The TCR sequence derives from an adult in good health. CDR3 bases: TGCAGCGTTGGGGAGACCGGGACAGGGGGCACTGAAGCTTTCTTT. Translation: CSVGETGTGGTEAFF. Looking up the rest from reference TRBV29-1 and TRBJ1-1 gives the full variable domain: SAVISQKPSRDICQRGTSLTIQCQVDSQVTMMFWYRQQPGQSLTLIATANQGSEATYESGFVIDKFPISRPNLTFSTLTVSNMSPEDSSIYLCSVGETGTGGTEAFFGQGTRLTVV.